The 12 T cell receptor beta chains below all came from one sample that was sequenced in a study of CD8 T cells in ankylosing spondylitis. General study findings and limits: For ankylosing spondylitis blood, a TCR beta motif of seven to nine highly homologous variants appeared characteristic.

TCRdb fed the 5' RACE reads into MiXCR, producing one record per CDR3 protein. The table has approximately 520,000 distinct CDR3 sequences, roughly 5% seen once. The antigens of these receptors remain unknown. Source material: blood, either unsorted or a sorted T cell fraction (not recorded which). These receptors all stem from a male donor with ankylosing spondylitis.

This clonotype has at least ten counts. The J gene is TRBJ2-5, the V gene TRBV9, with D uncertain. This CDR3 has 14 amino acids. The V gene lost 4 bases and the J gene lost 2 bases, with 12 bases spanning the gap. The germline gives CDR1 SGDLS, CDR2 YYNGEE. The CDR3 bases are TGTGCCAGCAGCACCCCCGGCAGGCAAGAGACCCAGTACTTC. It translates to CASSTPGRQETQYF.

This clonotype has more than one count but fewer than ten. The chain carries TRBV5-5 and TRBJ2-2; the D is unclear. The CDR3 runs 15 residues. The germline V and J ends were trimmed by 5 bases and 5 bases, with 16 bases remaining between them. The germline V gene has CDR1 SGHKS and CDR2 YYEKEE (reference sequence). The CDR3 DNA follows: TGTGCCAGCAGTCCCGAACCCAGGCAGACCGGGGAGCTGTTTTTT. It specifies CASSPEPRQTGELFF. Based on the CDR3 plus reference TRBV5-5 and TRBJ2-2, the full variable domain is DAGVTQSPTHLIKTRGQQVTLRCSPISGHKSVSWYQQVLGQGPQFIFQYYEKEERGRGNFPDRFSARQFPNYSSELNVNALLLGDSALYLCASSPEPRQTGELFFGEGSRLTVL.

This clonotype was counted ten times or more. V and J are TRBV4-1 and TRBJ1-1, with D unresolved. The germline gives CDR1 MGHRA, CDR2 YSYEKL. The germline V and J ends were trimmed by 5 bases and 5 bases, with 15 bases remaining between them. The CDR3 consists of 14 residues. The CDR3: CASSTWTAGTEAFF. CDR3 DNA sequence: TGCGCCAGCAGCACTTGGACCGCGGGAACTGAAGCTTTCTTT.

There are a few counts of this clonotype. The chain is built from TRBV27 and TRBJ2-5, with D hard to call. The CDR3 spans 15 residues. The germline V and J ends were trimmed by 1 base and 2 bases, with 11 bases remaining between them. Germline CDR1 MNHEY, CDR2 SMNVEV (reference sequence). The CDR3 DNA reads as TGTGCCAGCAGTTTATGGCCAGGCAGACAAGAGACCCAGTACTTC. It encodes CASSLWPGRQETQYF.

This clonotype was seen at least ten times. The J gene is TRBJ1-1, the V gene TRBV29-1, with TRBD1 matching 7 bases. V lost 1 base and J lost 7; bases outside the gene matches: 12. From germline, CDR1 is SQVTM and CDR2 ANQGSEA. The CDR3 length is 15 residues. The CDR3 coding sequence is TGCAGCGTTGAAGGCGTACCGGAACAGGGGTTTGAAGCTTTCTTT. As protein: CSVEGVPEQGFEAFF.

The V and J genes are TRBV10-2 and TRBJ2-6, with D unresolved. The CDR3 contains 12 residues. The V and J ends lost 7 bases and 9 bases respectively, with 10 bases between them. CDR1 is WSHSY and CDR2 is SAAADI in the germline V gene. The CDR3 sequence: CASKLGNNVLTF. The DNA of the CDR3 is TGCGCCAGCAAATTGGGGAACAACGTCCTGACTTTC.

This clonotype was seen many times. The rearrangement links TRBV12-3 or TRBV12-4 to TRBJ2-7, with D tentatively TRBD1 (5 bases). Trimming removed 3 bases from V and 1 base from J, with 7 bases in between. CDR3 length: 13 amino acids. CDR3 region: CASSFTGSYEQYF. The CDR3 region has the DNA TGTGCCAGCAGTTTCACAGGATCCTACGAGCAGTACTTC.

This clonotype was counted ten times or more. V usage is TRBV6-1 and J usage is TRBJ2-5; D possibly corresponds to TRBD1 (7 bases). V was clipped by 6 bases and J by 5 bases, with 13 bases between them. There are 13 residues in the CDR3. CDR1 and CDR2 (germline): MNHNS, SASEGT. The CDR3 loop reads CASRPTGRETQYF. The CDR3 DNA sequence: TGTGCCAGCAGACCGACAGGGAGGGAGACCCAGTACTTC.

This clonotype was seen at least ten times. The rearrangement uses TRBV25-1 and TRBJ2-5; D unresolved. The germline gives CDR1 MGHDK, CDR2 SYGVNS. The CDR3 consists of 14 residues. Trimming left V 3 bases short and J 2 bases short, with 10 bases between. The CDR3 DNA follows: TGTGCCAGCAGTGAGTACCGGCGGCAAGAGACCCAGTACTTC. Translation: CASSEYRRQETQYF.

This clonotype occurred many times. This rearrangement joins TRBV12-3 or TRBV12-4 to TRBJ2-1; D perhaps matches TRBD2 (6 bases). This CDR3 has 16 amino acids. The ends were cut back, 3 bases at V and 8 bases at J, with 20 bases in the middle. CDR3 region: CASSFLSGDSGDEQFF. In nucleotides, the CDR3 is TGTGCCAGCAGTTTCTTATCTGGTGATTCGGGAGATGAGCAGTTCTTC.

This clonotype was observed many times. This chain links TRBV5-1 with TRBJ1-5, with D tentatively TRBD1 (5 bases). V was trimmed by 3 bases and J by 0 bases, leaving 13 bases between them. CDR3 length: 16 residues. CDR1 and CDR2 from the germline V gene are SGHRS and YFSETQ. The CDR3 spells CASSYRGPYSNQPQHF. In DNA, the CDR3 is TGCGCCAGCAGCTACCGGGGACCCTATAGCAATCAGCCCCAGCATTTT.

This clonotype was counted at least ten times. The chain carries TRBV5-6 and TRBJ2-1; D call uncertain. V was shortened by 3 bases and J by 9 bases, with 13 bases between the two germline ends. The germline gives CDR1 SGHDT, CDR2 YYEEEE. The CDR3 covers 13 residues. CDR3 nucleotide sequence: TGTGCCAGCAGCTCCGAGTTCCGTGTTGAGCAGTTCTTC. Residues: CASSSEFRVEQFF.